This TCR delta chain originates from a study of gamma-delta chains in newborns, infants, children. As for the study in general: Innate gammadelta T cells reportedly expand polyclonally right after birth, driven by microbial exposure, per the title.

TCRdb processed the reads again with the CATT caller. The repertoire has approximately 12,000 delta-chain clones, about 8.7% of them found once; the top ten carry roughly 3.8%. This CDR3 has 17 residues. CDR1 is GEAIGNYY, CDR2 EKD, per germline. V dropped 0 bases and J dropped 3; count of bases not matched to a gene: 9. This sequence originates from a child who was a newborn, infant or young child, either healthy, febrile or measles-vaccinated (not recorded which). The source material was blood. The V call is TRDV2, the J call TRDJ1, with TRDD3 matching 10 bases. The CDR3 here is CACDTLVGGGYSDKLIF. In nucleotides, the CDR3 is TGTGCCTGTGACACCTTAGTCGGTGGGGGATACTCCGATAAACTCATCTTT.